This T cell receptor beta chain was recovered during a study of blood T cell repertoires in COVID-19. Looking at the study overall: Samples came from the United States, Italy and Spain, spanning acute and convalescent COVID-19. The cDNA or gDNA used as material had been derived from T cells, B-cell-depleted T cells, or PBMCs.

CDR1 is MNHEY, CDR2 SVGAGI, per germline. The V end was cut by 6 bases, the J end by 4 bases, with 10 bases between. The CDR3 consists of 12 residues. The Seattle patients joined while their infection was active and were tracked longitudinally afterward. In the authors' methods: Estimation of nucleated cell counts was performed using reference gene primer amplification. Assay used: immunoSEQ multiplex PCR; TCRdb lists only in-frame clones, some missing. The V and J calls and clone size come from that table; D and trimming were worked out from the DNA. The sample lists 55,000 to 65,000 clones; 75% to 90% were seen once.

Sequencing input: peripheral blood. The receptor's source is a man aged 25 to 40 with COVID-19, enrolled during active disease. The chain joins TRBV6-5 to TRBJ2-7; TRBD2 might be the D (6 bases). CDR3 DNA sequence: TGTGCCAGCAGGGACTACTCATACGAGCAGTACTTC. Protein product: CASRDYSYEQYF.